The next 20 T cell receptor beta chains were all read from a single sample in a study of cytomegalovirus exposure and HLA in healthy donors. 60 Vbeta and 13 Jbeta primers were used in PCR. The table came from immunoSEQ multiplex PCR; TCRdb's copy has only in-frame clones and leaves some out. The data show about 120,000 clones, less than 80% seen once. Sequencing used PBMCs. Every receptor here comes from a woman aged 40 to 50 in good health and CMV-seropositive.

The chain combines TRBV28 with TRBJ2-7; D might be TRBD2 (6 bases). Trimming cost V 5 bases and J 5 bases, with 19 bases left between them. Germline V gives CDR1 MDHEN, CDR2 SYDVKM. CDR3 size: 15 residues. CDR3 residues: CASSPPSEQYDEQYF. The CDR3 nucleotides are TGTGCCAGCAGTCCCCCTAGCGAACAGTACGACGAGCAGTACTTC.

The J gene is TRBJ2-7, the V gene TRBV7-9, with 7 nucleotides matching TRBD2. J was trimmed by 7 bases and V by 1 base; bases with no gene match: 10. The CDR3 runs to 15 residues. CDR1 is SEHNR and CDR2 is FQNEAQ in the germline V gene (reference sequence). The CDR3 bases are TGTGCCAGCAGCTTAGTAAGACTAGCCAAAGGGGAGCAGTACTTC. This translates into CASSLVRLAKGEQYF.

The chain carries TRBV7-2 and TRBJ2-7; possibly TRBD1 for D (6 bases). The V and J ends lost 4 bases and 11 bases respectively, with 15 bases between them. Germline values: CDR1 SGHTA, CDR2 FQGNSA. There are 12 residues in the CDR3. CDR3 in DNA: TGTGCCAGCAGCTACACGACAGGTTCGGAGTACTTC. Its translation is CASSYTTGSEYF.

The J gene is TRBJ2-2, the V gene TRBV19; tentatively, D is TRBD1 (6 bases). From germline, CDR1 is LNHDA and CDR2 SQIVND (reference sequence). There are 13 residues in the CDR3. V was cut by 5 bases and J by 5 bases, with 9 bases left in between. The CDR3 sequence: CASSLTGTGELFF. The DNA for the CDR3 is TGTGCCAGTAGTCTTACAGGGACCGGGGAGCTGTTTTTT.

The chain links TRBV5-1 to TRBJ2-1; 9 bases align to TRBD2. V was clipped by 2 bases and J by 8 bases; unmatched bases: 8. Germline CDR1 and CDR2: SGHRS and YFSETQ. CDR3 length: 15 residues. The CDR3 DNA follows: TGCGCCAGCAGCTTTAGCGGGAGTACTTTCGATGAGCAGTTCTTC. Residues: CASSFSGSTFDEQFF. Drawing the rest from reference TRBV5-1 and TRBJ2-1, the complete variable domain is KAGVTQTPRYLIKTRGQQVTLSCSPISGHRSVSWYQQTPGQGLQFLFEYFSETQRNKGNFPGRFSGRQFSNSRSEMNVSTLELGDSALYLCASSFSGSTFDEQFFGPGTRLTVL.

This rearrangement joins TRBV2 to TRBJ2-3, with TRBD2 matching over 7 bases. The CDR3 covers 16 residues. Trimming took 6 bases from V and 3 from J; bases not matched to a gene: 12. Germline assignment: CDR1 SNHLY and CDR2 FYNNEI. The CDR3 loop reads CASRDLGGGRTDTQYF. CDR3 sequence (DNA): TGTGCCAGCAGGGACCTGGGGGGAGGGAGGACAGATACGCAGTATTTT.

The J gene is TRBJ2-7, the V gene TRBV4-1, with TRBD2 matching 8 bases. Losses at the gene ends were 3 bases for V and 5 bases for J; bases not matched to a gene: 9. The germline CDR1 and CDR2 sequences are MGHRA and YSYEKL. The CDR3 loop spans 15 amino acids. The CDR3 loop reads CASSHRGTGGDEQYF. CDR3 nucleotides: TGCGCCAGCAGCCACCGTGGGACGGGGGGGGACGAGCAGTACTTC.

The table lists this clone with a few counts. This sequence joins TRBV6-1 and TRBJ1-2, with 11 bases lining up with TRBD1. CDR1 and CDR2 from the germline V gene are MNHNS and SASEGT. Losses at the gene ends were 6 bases for V and 14 bases for J; bases not matched to a gene: 14. CDR3 length: 14 amino acids. In nucleotides, the CDR3 is TGTGCCAGCAGCAGAGGGGGGGACAGGGGGTACTCGACCTTC. This translates into CASSRGGDRGYSTF.

This chain links TRBV4-3 with TRBJ2-5; 10 positions agree with TRBD2. V dropped 1 base and J dropped 5; count of bases not matched to a gene: 7. The germline CDR1 and CDR2 sequences are LGHNA and YSLEER. There are 16 residues in the CDR3. As DNA, the CDR3 is TGCGCCAGCAGCCAAGTGTTCAGCGGGAGGGAGGAGACCCAGTACTTC. Protein: CASSQVFSGREETQYF.

V and J are TRBV14 and TRBJ2-7; no reliable D call. There are 15 residues in the CDR3. Deletions cut 4 bases from V and 3 bases from J, with 16 bases between. Germline V lookup: CDR1 SGHDN, CDR2 FVKESK. CDR3 amino acids: CASSLLLSPNYEQYF. In DNA, the CDR3 is TGTGCCAGCAGCCTACTCCTTTCCCCTAACTACGAGCAGTACTTC.

A few counts support this clone. The V call is TRBV4-1, the J call TRBJ2-1; TRBD1 is a possible D gene (5 bases). With 2 bases removed from V and 10 bases from J, the gap between germline ends came to 9 bases. The germline V gene has CDR1 MGHRA and CDR2 YSYEKL. The CDR3 loop spans 12 amino acids. Here the CDR3 reads CASSQPAGEQFF. As DNA, the CDR3 is TGCGCCAGCAGCCAACCGGCAGGGGAGCAGTTCTTC.

On this clone itself: One junction end does not reproduce the germline sequence, and a read error may be involved. The J gene is TRBJ2-4, the V gene TRBV7-9; no clear D gene. The CDR3 loop spans 12 amino acids. In germline, CDR1 is SEHNR, CDR2 FQNEAQ (reference sequence). The CDR3 DNA reads as TGTTCCAGCAGCTCTGATCGGAACATTCAGTACTTC. Translation gives CSSSSDRNIQYF.

This sequence joins TRBV19 and TRBJ2-7; TRBD1 agrees at 8 bases. This CDR3 has 13 residues. Trimming cost V 3 bases and J 5 bases; bases outside gene matches: 3. The germline V gene encodes CDR1 LNHDA and CDR2 SQIVND (reference sequence). CDR3 DNA sequence: TGTGCCAGTAGTATTTGGGACAGGAACGAGCAGTACTTC. It codes for CASSIWDRNEQYF.

The rearrangement joins TRBV30 to TRBJ1-2, with D perhaps TRBD1 (6 bases). The germline V gene has CDR1 GTSNPN and CDR2 SVGIG (reference sequence). This CDR3 comprises 12 residues. The V and J ends lost 2 bases and 4 bases respectively, with 8 bases between them. CDR3 loop: CAWSQGGYGYTF. The CDR3 region has the DNA TGTGCCTGGAGTCAAGGGGGCTATGGCTACACCTTC.

V gene TRBV27 combines with J gene TRBJ1-1; no definite D call. This CDR3 comprises 14 residues. Per germline, CDR1 MNHEY and CDR2 SMNVEV (reference sequence). V lost 2 bases to trimming and J lost 0 bases, with 7 bases between them. The CDR3 is CASSLAGLNTEAFF. Here the CDR3 DNA reads TGTGCCAGCAGTTTAGCAGGCCTGAACACTGAAGCTTTCTTT.

There are a few counts of this clone. V usage is TRBV30 and J usage is TRBJ1-2; a possible D gene is TRBD1 (5 bases). This CDR3 comprises 14 residues. V was shortened by 2 bases and J by 7 bases, with 17 bases between the two germline ends. The germline gives CDR1 GTSNPN, CDR2 SVGIG (reference sequence). In DNA, the CDR3 is TGTGCCTGGAGTTTACCAGGGACTTCTTCTGGCTACACCTTC. Amino acid sequence: CAWSLPGTSSGYTF.

The chain links TRBV30 to TRBJ2-7; D is possibly TRBD1 (6 bases). CDR1 and CDR2 from the germline V gene are GTSNPN and SVGIG (reference sequence). The CDR3 is 13 amino acids. V lost 5 bases to trimming and J lost 0 bases, with 11 bases between them. The CDR3 protein is CAWDRPGSYEQYF. The CDR3 DNA follows: TGTGCCTGGGACAGGCCCGGCTCCTACGAGCAGTACTTC.

Only a few counts were recorded for this clone. The V and J genes are TRBV11-2 and TRBJ2-7; 9 bases match TRBD2. Looked up from germline, CDR1 is SGHAT and CDR2 is FQNNGV. V was pared by 0 bases and J by 2 bases, with 2 bases of the junction left unmatched. CDR3 length: 15 amino acids. The CDR3 here is CASSLDASGTYEQYF. The CDR3 DNA is TGTGCCAGCAGCTTAGACGCTAGCGGGACCTACGAGCAGTACTTC.

The chain uses TRBV6-1 and TRBJ1-1, with 9 bases matching TRBD1. The germline gives CDR1 MNHNS, CDR2 SASEGT. J was trimmed by 0 bases and V by 8 bases; bases with no gene match: 7. This CDR3 spans 15 amino acids. Here the CDR3 DNA reads TGTGCCAGCCCTTCACAGGGGGCTGTGAACACTGAAGCTTTCTTT. Protein: CASPSQGAVNTEAFF.

The chain couples TRBV28 to TRBJ2-7; 8 bases are shared with TRBD2. Germline trimming cut 7 bases from V and 0 bases from J; bases unmatched to any gene: 5. The CDR3 is made up of 14 amino acids. Germline-derived CDR1 and CDR2 are MDHEN and SYDVKM. CDR3 DNA sequence: TGTGCCAGCACCAATAGCGGGAACTCCTACGAGCAGTACTTC. Encoded protein: CASTNSGNSYEQYF.